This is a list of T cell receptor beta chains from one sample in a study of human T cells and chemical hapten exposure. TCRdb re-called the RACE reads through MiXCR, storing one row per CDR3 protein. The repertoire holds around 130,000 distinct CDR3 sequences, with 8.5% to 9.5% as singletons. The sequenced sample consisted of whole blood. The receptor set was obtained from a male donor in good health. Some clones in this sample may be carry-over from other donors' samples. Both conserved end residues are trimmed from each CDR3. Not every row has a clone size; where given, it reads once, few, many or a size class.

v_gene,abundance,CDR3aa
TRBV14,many,ASSHDESAYNEQF
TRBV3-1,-,ASSQVGQGPDTQY
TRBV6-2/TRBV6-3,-,ASSWGPVNYEQY
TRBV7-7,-,ASSIGPTDTQY
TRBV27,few,ASSHTRSGANVLT
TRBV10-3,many,AISESNEQF
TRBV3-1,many,ASSQEGRESSPLH
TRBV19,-,ASSDTHGTEAF
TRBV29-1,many,SSINYNEQF
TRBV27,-,ASRWTGSNQPQH
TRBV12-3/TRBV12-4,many,ASSSSGTGGYEQY
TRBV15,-,ATSRLTDREAVNYGYT
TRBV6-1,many,ASTVELADITDTQY
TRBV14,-,ASSQDPGDSYNEQF
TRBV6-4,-,ASSPGQGANEQF
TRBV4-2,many,ASSQDEGQGYSAF
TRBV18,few,ASSPLEAVYEQY
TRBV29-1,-,SGARDGAETQY
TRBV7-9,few,ASSLSGSLSYEQY
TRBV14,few,ASSQEVTRGAF
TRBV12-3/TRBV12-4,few,ASSLTLRGATEAF
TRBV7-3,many,ASSSTGERNTEAF
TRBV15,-,ATSKAGHPTGNTIY
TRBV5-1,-,ASSKAGTGHQETQY
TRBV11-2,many,ASSSGGVSYNEQF
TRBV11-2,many,ASSSRDVSYEQY
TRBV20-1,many,SAGTSGWGEQY
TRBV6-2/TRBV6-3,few,ASSQTGTPSNQPQH
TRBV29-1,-,SVEPPGGAHNEQF
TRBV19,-,ASRMTRYTDTQY
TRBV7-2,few,ASSLALAGVEY
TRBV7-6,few,ASSLAETSMYEQY
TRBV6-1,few,ASSEHDYNEQF
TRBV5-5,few,ASSASPTDTQY
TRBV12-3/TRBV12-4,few,ASSPGDSFYEQY
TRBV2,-,ASSSPGLGN
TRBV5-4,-,ASSLDLAGYNEQF
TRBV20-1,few,SASINTEAF
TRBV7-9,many,ASSLSQGREPQH
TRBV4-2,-,ASSQEDYSFSGNTIY
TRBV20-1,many,SAWESGPQPQH
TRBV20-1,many,STGGANSYEQY
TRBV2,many,ASSYSGNYGYT
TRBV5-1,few,ASTLALGTEAF
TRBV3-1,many,ASSRNLAGVGETQY
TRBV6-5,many,ASSYPTGTGGETQY
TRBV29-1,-,SVARTGHYEQY
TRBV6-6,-,ASSLPETGSRKETQY